Below are 16 T cell receptor beta chains sequenced from a single sample in a study of T cell repertoires in cytomegalovirus infection. A single record per CDR3 protein comes from TCRdb applying MiXCR to the reads. In the table there are hundreds of thousands of distinct CDR3 sequences, roughly a sixth of which are singletons. The sequenced sample was PBMCs. The origin of the receptors is a human donor in good health (CMV status not recorded). Some clones in this sample may be carry-over from other donors' samples.

This clonotype was observed a few times. The V and J genes are TRBV12-3 or TRBV12-4 and TRBJ2-2, with a tentative D call TRBD1 (5 bases). The CDR3 covers 14 residues. Trimming took 3 bases from V and 4 from J, leaving 9 bases between them. The DNA for the CDR3 is TGTGCCAGCAGTTTTGACAGACTCACCGGGGAGCTGTTTTTT. It yields the protein CASSFDRLTGELFF.

This clonotype was observed a single time. The chain carries TRBV4-1 and TRBJ1-1; 7 bases agree with TRBD1. The V gene's germline CDR1 is MGHRA and CDR2 YSYEKL. The J segment lost 3 bases and the V segment lost 1 base, leaving 5 bases of the junction unmatched. The CDR3 length is 15 residues. The CDR3 is CASSQVPGGDTEAFF. DNA of the CDR3: TGCGCCAGCAGCCAAGTTCCAGGGGGGGACACTGAAGCTTTCTTT.

This clonotype was seen repeatedly, ten times or more. The chain combines TRBV7-2 with TRBJ1-2; 8 nucleotides match TRBD1. The V segment lost 5 bases and the J segment 7 bases; nucleotides outside the gene matches: 12. The germline gives CDR1 SGHTA, CDR2 FQGNSA. The CDR3 runs to 15 residues. The CDR3 protein is CASSAGRGQAGGYTF. The CDR3 DNA reads as TGTGCCAGCAGCGCAGGGAGGGGACAGGCGGGTGGCTACACCTTC. The variable domain in full, completed from reference TRBV7-2 and TRBJ1-2, reads GAGVSQSPSNKVTEKGKDVELRCDPISGHTALYWYRQSLGQGLEFLIYFQGNSAPDKSGLPSDRFSAERTGGSVSTLTIQRTQQEDSAVYLCASSAGRGQAGGYTFGSGTRLTVV.

This chain joins TRBV6-1 and TRBJ2-7; the D is unclear. Trimming took 8 bases from V and 3 from J, leaving 14 bases between them. The CDR3 loop spans 13 amino acids. Germline V gene sequence: CDR1 MNHNS, CDR2 SASEGT. CDR3 amino acids: CASLLAGRYEQYF. The CDR3 nucleotides read TGTGCCAGCCTCCTGGCCGGTCGCTACGAGCAGTACTTC.

This clonotype was picked up many times. In nucleotides, the CDR3 is TGCGCCAGCAGCCGCCGGGGCCTAGCGGGGGAGGATACGCAGTATTTT. Its protein is CASSRRGLAGEDTQYF. The chain recombines TRBV4-3 with TRBJ2-3; TRBD2 aligns across 10 bases. With 4 bases clipped from V and 6 bases from J, the junction kept 10 bases outside the gene matches. Per the germline V gene, CDR1 is LGHNA and CDR2 is YSLEER. This CDR3 has 16 amino acids.

This clonotype was seen at least ten times. V gene TRBV7-2 combines with J gene TRBJ2-5; D possibly corresponds to TRBD1 (6 bases). CDR1 and CDR2 from the germline V gene are SGHTA and FQGNSA. V was clipped by 7 bases and J by 1 base, with 10 bases between them. The CDR3 length is 13 residues. The CDR3 DNA sequence: TGTGCCAGCACTCGGGACATCCAAGAGACCCAGTACTTC. The encoded protein is CASTRDIQETQYF.

CDR3 loop: CASSPDRNNEQFF. Written as DNA, the CDR3 is TGTGCCAGCAGTCCGGACAGGAACAATGAGCAGTTCTTC. V and J are TRBV6-2 or TRBV6-3 and TRBJ2-1, with TRBD1 matching over 7 bases. Germline assignment: CDR1 MNHEY and CDR2 SVGEGT. The V segment lost 5 bases and the J segment 5 bases; nucleotides outside the gene matches: 3. The CDR3 totals 13 residues.

This clonotype was seen a few times. The chain uses TRBV2 and TRBJ1-5; D gene unclear. The germline V gene has CDR1 SNHLY and CDR2 FYNNEI. The V gene lost 6 bases and the J gene lost 3 bases, with 9 bases spanning the gap. The CDR3 has 13 residues. The CDR3 loop is CASRVMINQPQHF. For the CDR3, the DNA is TGTGCCAGCAGGGTTATGATCAATCAGCCCCAGCATTTT.

The rearrangement joins TRBV14 to TRBJ1-1; D gene ambiguous. CDR3 size: 17 residues. The V end lost 2 bases, the J end lost 5 bases, and 21 bases lay between the germline ends. Germline loops: CDR1 SGHDN, CDR2 FVKESK. This CDR3 is CASSQLHNDWMGTEAFF. CDR3 nucleotide sequence: TGTGCCAGCAGCCAACTACACAACGATTGGATGGGGACTGAAGCTTTCTTT.

This clonotype was recorded only once. V gene TRBV6-5 combines with J gene TRBJ2-1; D call uncertain. The CDR3 contains 16 residues. Trimming took off 5 bases at V and 0 bases at J, with 14 bases between the two ends. Germline CDR1 reads MNHEY; CDR2 reads SVGAGI. The CDR3 sequence is CASSGSRSSSYNEQFF. In nucleotides, the CDR3 is TGTGCCAGCAGTGGTTCCAGGTCTAGCTCCTACAATGAGCAGTTCTTC.

The chain combines TRBV11-2 with TRBJ2-1; D possibly matches TRBD1 or TRBD2 (5 bases each). Germline values: CDR1 SGHAT, CDR2 FQNNGV. This CDR3 is built from 14 residues. V was clipped by 6 bases and J by 7 bases, with 16 bases between them. This chain's CDR3 is CASRPRSWGNEQFF. In nucleotides, the CDR3 is TGTGCCAGCAGACCCCGATCGTGGGGGAATGAGCAGTTCTTC.

This clonotype was seen a few times. CDR3 in amino acids: CASSPTNADTQYF. CDR3 bases: TGTGCCAGCTCTCCTACCAACGCAGATACGCAGTATTTT. The chain combines TRBV18 with TRBJ2-3; D gene uncertain. The germline gives CDR1 KGHSH, CDR2 LQKENI. V was cut by 6 bases and J by 4 bases, with 11 bases left in between. This CDR3 contains 13 residues.

This clonotype was detected only a few times. The rearrangement uses TRBV10-3 and TRBJ1-1; 7 bases align to TRBD1. The CDR3 is made up of 15 amino acids. V trimming: 0 bases; J trimming: 0 bases; junction bases outside the gene matches: 1. Germline values: CDR1 ENHRY, CDR2 SYGVKD. The CDR3 spells CAISESGQMNTEAFF. In nucleotides, the CDR3 is TGTGCCATCAGTGAGTCGGGACAGATGAACACTGAAGCTTTCTTT.

This clonotype was observed at least ten times. The rearrangement uses TRBV7-6 and TRBJ2-7; D assignment may be TRBD1 or TRBD2 (6 bases each). CDR1 and CDR2 from the germline V gene are SGHVS and FNYEAQ. V shed 5 bases and J shed 3 bases, with 14 bases lying between them. This CDR3 comprises 14 residues. CDR3 in amino acids: CASSGGGSSYEQYF. The CDR3 DNA reads TGTGCCAGCAGCGGAGGGGGGTCGAGCTACGAGCAGTACTTC. Full variable domain (missing parts from reference TRBV7-6 and TRBJ2-7): GAGVSQSPRYKVTKRGQDVALRCDPISGHVSLYWYRQALGQGPEFLTYFNYEAQQDKSGLPNDRFSAERPEGSISTLTIQRTEQRDSAMYRCASSGGGSSYEQYFGPGTRLTVT.

This clonotype has a single count. The CDR3 sequence: CASSIGIGRGMNTEAFF. The DNA of the CDR3 is TGTGCCAGTAGTATTGGGATCGGGCGAGGAATGAACACTGAAGCTTTCTTT. The V gene is TRBV19, the J gene TRBJ1-1; D ambiguous. Between the trimmed V and J ends, which lost 3 bases and 0 bases, there was a span of 17 bases. The CDR3 consists of 17 residues. Germline lookup yields CDR1 LNHDA and CDR2 SQIVND (reference sequence).

As DNA, the CDR3 is TGCAGTGCTAGGGAGGGGCCGCGGCTGGATGAAAAACTGTTTTTT. Its translation is CSAREGPRLDEKLFF. V gene TRBV20-1 combines with J gene TRBJ1-4, with a tentative D call TRBD1 (5 bases). V dropped 3 bases and J dropped 6 bases, with 17 bases sitting between them. The CDR3 sequence is 15 residues long. Per germline, CDR1 DFQATT and CDR2 SNEGSKA (reference sequence).